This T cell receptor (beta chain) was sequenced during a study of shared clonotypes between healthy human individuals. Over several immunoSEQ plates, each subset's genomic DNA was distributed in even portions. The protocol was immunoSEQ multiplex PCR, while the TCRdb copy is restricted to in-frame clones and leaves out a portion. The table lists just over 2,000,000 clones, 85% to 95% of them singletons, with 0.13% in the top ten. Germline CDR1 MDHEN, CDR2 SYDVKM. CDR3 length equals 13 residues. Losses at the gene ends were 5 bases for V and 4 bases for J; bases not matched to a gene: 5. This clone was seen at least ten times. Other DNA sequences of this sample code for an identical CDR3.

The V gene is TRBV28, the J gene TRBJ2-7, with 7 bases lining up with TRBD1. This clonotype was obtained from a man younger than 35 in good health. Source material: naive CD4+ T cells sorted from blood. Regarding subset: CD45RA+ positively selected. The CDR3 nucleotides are TGTGCCAGCAGTACAGGGGACCCTTACGAGCAGTACTTC. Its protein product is CASSTGDPYEQYF.